The clone carrying this TCR beta chain was detected ten times or more. Its antigen is as yet unknown. This sample is part of a study of neurological immune-mediated disorders. The CDR3 consists of 17 residues. The group of healthy controls was made up of people who were blood bank volunteers in Maryland, USA. The unsorted libraries had their origin in 2 million PBMCs stored at -80 C. By 5'RACE with 10-nucleotide random UMIs, the cDNA was made. Via MiXCR, TCRdb re-called the 5' RACE reads, giving one row per CDR3 protein. The sample holds 35,000 to 45,000 distinct CDR3 sequences, about 7% seen once. Whole-study results and caveats: While HTLV-1-associated myelopathy showed the greatest TCR clonal expansion, multiple sclerosis showed the least, falling below healthy controls.

The specimen sequenced was PBMCs. The sequence was collected from a woman aged 35 to 49 in good health. The chain has TRBV21-1 and TRBJ2-3; no DNA check was done on the table's D call, TRBD1. TRBV21-1 is marked as a pseudogene. The CDR3, as DNA: TGTGCCAGCAGCAATGGGGGGCTACAGCAATCCACAGATACGCAGTATTTT. This encodes CASSNGGLQQSTDTQYF.